This T cell receptor beta chain emerged from a study of blood T cell repertoires in COVID-19. Study at large: Collection of acute and convalescent COVID-19 samples took place in the United States, Italy and Spain. The cDNA or gDNA used as material had been derived from T cells, B-cell-depleted T cells, or PBMCs.

Clones were sequenced by immunoSEQ multiplex PCR, and TCRdb holds only the in-frame ones, with some missing. The sample yields some 340,000 clones, around 88% seen once. Germline assignment: CDR1 LGHNA and CDR2 YSLEER. The CDR3 totals 15 residues. Trimming took 1 base from V and 7 from J; bases not matched to a gene: 9. Sequencing was done on a sample of peripheral blood. This clonotype was obtained from a man under 40 with active or convalescent COVID-19. The chain links TRBV4-3 to TRBJ1-2; 7 bases line up with TRBD1. The CDR3 coding sequence is TGCGCCAGCAGCCAAGCGGCCACAGGGGAGGCTGGCTACACCTTC. Its translation: CASSQAATGEAGYTF.